These 2 T cell receptor beta chains share one sample of origin, sequenced in a study of T cell responses to AZD1222 COVID-19 vaccine. Profiling relied on immunoSEQ multiplex PCR, and the TCRdb table lists in-frame clones only, not all of them. This table has some 150,000 clones, approximately 78% appearing once. This material consisted of peripheral blood, taken on day 0 of MenACWY control vaccination. Receptors originate from an adult in good health.

The genes are TRBV18 and TRBJ2-3; tentative D call: TRBD1 (5 bases). Trimming shortened V by 6 bases and J by 0 bases, and 16 bases separated the two germline ends. Germline V CDR1 and CDR2: KGHSH, LQKENI. The CDR3 totals 16 residues. This CDR3 reads CASSPAGRRSTDTQYF. DNA of the CDR3: TGTGCCAGCTCCCCCGCAGGGCGCCGTAGCACAGATACGCAGTATTTT.

Comments on this clone: A junction boundary mismatches the germline segment, possibly from a read error. The chain is built from TRBV10-3 and TRBJ2-1, with a possible D match to TRBD1 (5 bases). Germline V CDR1 and CDR2: ENHRY, SYGVKD. The CDR3 runs 12 residues. The CDR3, as DNA: TGTGCCATCAGTGAGGCGCCAGGGTCTAGGCTCTTC. This gives the protein CAISEAPGSRLF.